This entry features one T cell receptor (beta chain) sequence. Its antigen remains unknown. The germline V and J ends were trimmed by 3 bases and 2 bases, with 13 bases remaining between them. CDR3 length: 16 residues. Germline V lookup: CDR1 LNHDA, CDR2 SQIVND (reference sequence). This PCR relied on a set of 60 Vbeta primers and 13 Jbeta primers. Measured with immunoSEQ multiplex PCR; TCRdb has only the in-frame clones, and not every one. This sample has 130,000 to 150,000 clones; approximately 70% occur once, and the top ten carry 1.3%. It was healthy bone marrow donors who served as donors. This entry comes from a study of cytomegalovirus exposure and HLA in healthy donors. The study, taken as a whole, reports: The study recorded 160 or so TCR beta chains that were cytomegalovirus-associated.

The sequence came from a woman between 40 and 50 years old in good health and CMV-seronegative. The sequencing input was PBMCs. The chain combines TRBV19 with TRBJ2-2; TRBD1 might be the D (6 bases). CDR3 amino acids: CASSIRWTANTGELFF. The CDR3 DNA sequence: TGTGCCAGTAGTATCCGTTGGACAGCCAACACCGGGGAGCTGTTTTTT.